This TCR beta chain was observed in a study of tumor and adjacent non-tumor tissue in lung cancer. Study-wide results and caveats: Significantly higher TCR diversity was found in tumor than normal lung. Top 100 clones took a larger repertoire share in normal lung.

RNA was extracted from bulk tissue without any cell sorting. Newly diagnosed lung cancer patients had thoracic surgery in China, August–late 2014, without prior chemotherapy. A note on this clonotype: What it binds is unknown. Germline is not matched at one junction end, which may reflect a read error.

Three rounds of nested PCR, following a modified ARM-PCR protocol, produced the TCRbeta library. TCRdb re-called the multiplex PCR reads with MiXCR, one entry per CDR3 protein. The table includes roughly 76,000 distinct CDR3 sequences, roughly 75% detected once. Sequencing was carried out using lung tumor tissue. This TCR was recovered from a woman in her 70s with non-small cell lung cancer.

The CDR3: CVMSNQWADSYDQYF. The CDR3 bases are TGTGTCATGTCCAACCAATGGGCCGACTCCTACGATCAGTACTTC. This chain joins TRBV6-1 and TRBJ2-7; D remains ambiguous. Germline V lookup: CDR1 MNHNS, CDR2 SASEGT. This CDR3 region has 15 residues.